The following is a TCR beta chain sequence with its context. Its antigen is currently unknown. Measured with immunoSEQ multiplex PCR; TCRdb has only the in-frame clones, and not every one. The sample shows fewer than 85,000 clones, under 95% of them seen only once. The record originates from a study of T cell responses to AZD1222 COVID-19 vaccine. CDR3 length: 15 residues. The V gene end was trimmed by 4 bases and the J gene end by 4 bases; junction bases not matched to a gene: 5. Germline lookup yields CDR1 SGHAT and CDR2 FQNNGV. Findings and caveats of the study: Spike was spanned by vaccine-associated CD4 TCRs, with dominance at 160-218 and 743-854. Donors were chiefly white British, with a greater number of females, and clonal diversity was perhaps underestimated. Baseline antibody screening turned up just a handful of seropositive AZD1222 recipients.

Sequenced material: peripheral blood, taken on day 0 of MenACWY control vaccination. V is TRBV11-2 and J is TRBJ1-3, with 9 bases lining up with TRBD1. The source of this sequence is an adult in good health. CDR3 loop: CASSSADRGGNTIYF. The CDR3 nucleotides read TGTGCCAGCAGCTCCGCGGACAGGGGAGGAAACACCATATATTTT.